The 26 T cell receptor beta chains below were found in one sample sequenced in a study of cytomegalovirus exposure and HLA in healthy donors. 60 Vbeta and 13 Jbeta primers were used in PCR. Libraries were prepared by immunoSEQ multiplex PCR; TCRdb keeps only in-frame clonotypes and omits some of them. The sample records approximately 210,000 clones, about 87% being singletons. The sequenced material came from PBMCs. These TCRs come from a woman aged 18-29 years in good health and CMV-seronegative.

The CDR3 loop is CASSLSRQLSKLNIQYF. The DNA for the CDR3 is TGTGCCAGCAGCCTCTCCCGACAGCTTTCAAAGTTAAACATTCAGTACTTC. J is TRBJ2-4 and V is TRBV11-2; TRBD1 is a possible D gene (5 bases). CDR3 length equals 17 residues. The germline V and J ends were trimmed by 5 bases and 6 bases, with 23 bases remaining between them. The V gene's germline CDR1 is SGHAT and CDR2 FQNNGV.

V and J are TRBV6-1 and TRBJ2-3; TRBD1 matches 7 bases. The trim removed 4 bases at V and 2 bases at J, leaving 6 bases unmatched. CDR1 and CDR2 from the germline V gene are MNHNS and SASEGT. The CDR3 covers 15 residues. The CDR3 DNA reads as TGTGCCAGCAGTGCGGGACAGACTATCACAGATACGCAGTATTTT. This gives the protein CASSAGQTITDTQYF.

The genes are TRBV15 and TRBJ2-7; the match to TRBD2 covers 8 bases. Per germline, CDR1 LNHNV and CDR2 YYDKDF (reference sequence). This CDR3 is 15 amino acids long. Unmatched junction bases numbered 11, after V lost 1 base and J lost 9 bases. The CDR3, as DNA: TGTGCCACCAGCAGAGTTGGCCAGCCCCTAGCGGGGCAGTACTTC. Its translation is CATSRVGQPLAGQYF.

The CDR3, as DNA: TGTGCCAGCAGCTTAATGGGAGCGGGAGGGGTGGTAGGTGAAAAACTGTTTTTT. Protein: CASSLMGAGGVVGEKLFF. The V gene is TRBV7-2, the J gene TRBJ1-4, with D maybe TRBD1 (5 bases). CDR3 length equals 18 residues. V was trimmed by 2 bases and J by 7 bases, leaving 23 bases between them. The germline V gene encodes CDR1 SGHTA and CDR2 FQGNSA.

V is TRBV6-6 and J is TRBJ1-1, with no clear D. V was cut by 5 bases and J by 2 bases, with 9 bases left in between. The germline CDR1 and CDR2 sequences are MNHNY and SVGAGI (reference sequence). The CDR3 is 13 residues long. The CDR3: CASSTGINTEAFF. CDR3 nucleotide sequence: TGTGCCAGCAGTACCGGGATTAACACTGAAGCTTTCTTT.

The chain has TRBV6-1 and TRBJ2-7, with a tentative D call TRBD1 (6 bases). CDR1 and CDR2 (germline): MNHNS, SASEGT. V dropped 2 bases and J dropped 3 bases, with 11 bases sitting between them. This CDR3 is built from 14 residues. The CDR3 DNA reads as TGTGCCAGCAGTGAATACTACAGGGACTACGAGCAGTACTTC. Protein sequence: CASSEYYRDYEQYF.

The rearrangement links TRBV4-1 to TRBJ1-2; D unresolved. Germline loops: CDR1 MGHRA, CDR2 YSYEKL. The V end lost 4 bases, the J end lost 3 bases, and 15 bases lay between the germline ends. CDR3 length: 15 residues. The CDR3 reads CASSPHRGSDYGYTF. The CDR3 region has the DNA TGCGCCAGCAGCCCCCACCGAGGTAGCGACTATGGCTACACCTTC.

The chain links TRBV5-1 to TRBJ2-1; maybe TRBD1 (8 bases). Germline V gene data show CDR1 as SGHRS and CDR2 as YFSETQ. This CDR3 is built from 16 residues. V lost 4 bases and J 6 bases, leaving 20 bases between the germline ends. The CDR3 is CASSRNGQGGGNEQFF. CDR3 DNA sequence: TGCGCCAGCAGCCGGAACGGACAGGGAGGGGGCAATGAGCAGTTCTTC. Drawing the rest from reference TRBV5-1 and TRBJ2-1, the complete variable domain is KAGVTQTPRYLIKTRGQQVTLSCSPISGHRSVSWYQQTPGQGLQFLFEYFSETQRNKGNFPGRFSGRQFSNSRSEMNVSTLELGDSALYLCASSRNGQGGGNEQFFGPGTRLTVL.

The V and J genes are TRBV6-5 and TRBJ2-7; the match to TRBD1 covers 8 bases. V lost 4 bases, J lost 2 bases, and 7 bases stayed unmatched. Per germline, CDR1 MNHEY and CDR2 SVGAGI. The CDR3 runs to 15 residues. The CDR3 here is CASSLRQGLTYEQYF. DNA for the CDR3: TGTGCCAGCAGTTTAAGACAGGGGCTCACCTACGAGCAGTACTTC.

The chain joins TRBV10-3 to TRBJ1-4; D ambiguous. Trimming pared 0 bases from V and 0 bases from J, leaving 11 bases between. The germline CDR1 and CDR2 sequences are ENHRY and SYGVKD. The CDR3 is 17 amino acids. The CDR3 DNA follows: TGTGCCATCAGTGAGTCGACGGTGCAGGCAACTAATGAAAAACTGTTTTTT. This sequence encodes CAISESTVQATNEKLFF.

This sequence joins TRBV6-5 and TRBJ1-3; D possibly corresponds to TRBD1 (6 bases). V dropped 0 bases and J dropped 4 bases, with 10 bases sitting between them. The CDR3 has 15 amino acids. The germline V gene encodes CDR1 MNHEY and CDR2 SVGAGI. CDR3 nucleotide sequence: TGTGCCAGCAGTTACTCGACCAGGGGAGGAAACACCATATATTTT. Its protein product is CASSYSTRGGNTIYF.

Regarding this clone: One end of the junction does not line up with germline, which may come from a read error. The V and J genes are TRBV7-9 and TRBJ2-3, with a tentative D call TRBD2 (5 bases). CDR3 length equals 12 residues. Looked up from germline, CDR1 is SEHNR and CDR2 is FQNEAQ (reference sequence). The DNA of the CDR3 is TGTTCCAGCAGCCCTGAGGGAGATACGCAGTATTTT. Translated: CSSSPEGDTQYF.

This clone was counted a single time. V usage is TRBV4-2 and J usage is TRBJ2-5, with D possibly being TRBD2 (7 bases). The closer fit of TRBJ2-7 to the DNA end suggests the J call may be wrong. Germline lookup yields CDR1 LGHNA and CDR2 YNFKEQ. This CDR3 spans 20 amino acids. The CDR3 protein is CASSQDLQGGFSVRFPEQYF. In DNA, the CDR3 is TGTGCCAGCAGCCAAGATCTACAGGGAGGGTTTAGTGTAAGATTCCCCGAGCAGTACTTC.

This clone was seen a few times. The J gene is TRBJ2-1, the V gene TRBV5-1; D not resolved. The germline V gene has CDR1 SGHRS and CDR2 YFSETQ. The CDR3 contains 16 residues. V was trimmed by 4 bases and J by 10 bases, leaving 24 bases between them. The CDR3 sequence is CASSRQMGRVIWEQFF. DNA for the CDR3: TGCGCCAGCAGCCGCCAAATGGGCCGCGTCATCTGGGAGCAGTTCTTC. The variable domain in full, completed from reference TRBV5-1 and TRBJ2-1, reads KAGVTQTPRYLIKTRGQQVTLSCSPISGHRSVSWYQQTPGQGLQFLFEYFSETQRNKGNFPGRFSGRQFSNSRSEMNVSTLELGDSALYLCASSRQMGRVIWEQFFGPGTRLTVL.

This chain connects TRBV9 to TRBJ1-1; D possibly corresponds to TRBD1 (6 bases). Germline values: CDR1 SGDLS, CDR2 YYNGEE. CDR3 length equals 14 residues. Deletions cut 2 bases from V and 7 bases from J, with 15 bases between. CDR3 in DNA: TGTGCCAGCAGCGTCCAAGGACAGAGAGGTGAAGCTTTCTTT. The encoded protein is CASSVQGQRGEAFF.

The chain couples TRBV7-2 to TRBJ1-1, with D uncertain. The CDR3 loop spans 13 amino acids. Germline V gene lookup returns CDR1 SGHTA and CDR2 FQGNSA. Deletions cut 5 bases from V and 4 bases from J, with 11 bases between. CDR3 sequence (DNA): TGTGCCAGCAGCCCCGGACTGGGCACTGAAGCTTTCTTT. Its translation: CASSPGLGTEAFF.

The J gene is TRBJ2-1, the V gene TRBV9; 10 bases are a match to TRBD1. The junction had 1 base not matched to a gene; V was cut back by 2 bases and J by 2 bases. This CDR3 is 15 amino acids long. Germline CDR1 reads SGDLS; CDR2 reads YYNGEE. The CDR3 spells CASSVTGGAYNEQFF. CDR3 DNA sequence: TGTGCCAGCAGCGTGACAGGGGGCGCCTACAATGAGCAGTTCTTC. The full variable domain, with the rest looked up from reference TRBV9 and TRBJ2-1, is DSGVTQTPKHLITATGQRVTLRCSPRSGDLSVYWYQQSLDQGLQFLIQYYNGEERAKGNILERFSAQQFPDLHSELNLSSLELGDSALYFCASSVTGGAYNEQFFGPGTRLTVL.

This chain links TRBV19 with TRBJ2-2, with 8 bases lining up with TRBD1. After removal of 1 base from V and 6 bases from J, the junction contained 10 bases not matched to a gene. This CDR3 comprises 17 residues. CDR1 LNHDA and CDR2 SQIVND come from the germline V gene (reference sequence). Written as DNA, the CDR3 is TGTGCCAGTAGTATAGGGTCCAGGGGGCTTATGGCCGGGGAGCTGTTTTTT. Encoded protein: CASSIGSRGLMAGELFF.

The CDR3 DNA sequence: TGTGCCAGCAGTTTGGAACGGGGGACCCAGTACTTC. Translating gives CASSLERGTQYF. This sequence joins TRBV28 and TRBJ2-5; TRBD2 is a possible D gene (5 bases). Looked up from germline, CDR1 is MDHEN and CDR2 is SYDVKM. Trimming pared 3 bases from V and 7 bases from J, leaving 9 bases between. The CDR3 sequence is 12 residues long.

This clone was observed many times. In DNA, the CDR3 is TGTGCCAGTAGTACCCACAGGGGGACGGATGAAAAACTGTTTTTT. Its protein product is CASSTHRGTDEKLFF. This sequence joins TRBV19 and TRBJ1-4, with 8 nucleotides matching TRBD1. J was trimmed by 6 bases and V by 4 bases; bases with no gene match: 7. From germline, CDR1 is LNHDA and CDR2 SQIVND (reference sequence). The CDR3 covers 15 residues.

The CDR3 nucleotides read TGTGCCAGCAGCGTTCCTAGACAGGGGGTTAACTATGGCTACACCTTC. Translating it yields CASSVPRQGVNYGYTF. The chain couples TRBV9 to TRBJ1-2; 9 bases are a match to TRBD1. CDR1 is SGDLS, CDR2 YYNGEE, per germline. V lost 2 bases, J lost 1 base, and 6 bases stayed unmatched. The CDR3 sequence is 16 residues long.

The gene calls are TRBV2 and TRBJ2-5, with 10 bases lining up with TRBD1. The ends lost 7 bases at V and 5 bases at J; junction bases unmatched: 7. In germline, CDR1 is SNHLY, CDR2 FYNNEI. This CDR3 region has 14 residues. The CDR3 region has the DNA TGTGCCAGCACCTCAGGACAGGGGGGGGAGACCCAGTACTTC. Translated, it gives CASTSGQGGETQYF.

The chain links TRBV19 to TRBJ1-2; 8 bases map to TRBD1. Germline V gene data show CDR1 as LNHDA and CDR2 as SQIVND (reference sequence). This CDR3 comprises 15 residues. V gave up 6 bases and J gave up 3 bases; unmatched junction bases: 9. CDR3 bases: TGTGCCAGTAGCCGCAGGGGGCGCGAGGACTATGGCTACACCTTC. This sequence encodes CASSRRGREDYGYTF.

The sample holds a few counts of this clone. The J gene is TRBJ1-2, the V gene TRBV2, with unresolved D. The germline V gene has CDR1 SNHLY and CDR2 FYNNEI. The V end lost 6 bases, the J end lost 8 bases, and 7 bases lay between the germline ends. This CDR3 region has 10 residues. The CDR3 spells CASSGVGYTF. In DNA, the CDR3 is TGTGCCAGCAGCGGAGTAGGCTACACCTTC.

CDR3 region: CASSPTGTMGHEQYF. The DNA of the CDR3 is TGTGCCAGCAGTCCGACCGGGACTATGGGACACGAGCAGTACTTC. This chain uses TRBV28 with TRBJ2-7, with TRBD2 matching 7 bases. CDR1 and CDR2 (germline): MDHEN, SYDVKM. The trim removed 5 bases at V and 5 bases at J, leaving 12 bases unmatched. The CDR3 extends over 15 amino acids.

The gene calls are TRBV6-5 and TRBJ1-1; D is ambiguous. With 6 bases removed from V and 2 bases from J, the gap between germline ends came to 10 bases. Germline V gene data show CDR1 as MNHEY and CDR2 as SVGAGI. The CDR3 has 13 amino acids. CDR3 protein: CASSFTANTEAFF. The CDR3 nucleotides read TGTGCCAGCAGCTTTACAGCTAACACTGAAGCTTTCTTT.